This T cell receptor (beta chain) appears in the sequencing data of a study of follicular helper T cells after annual influenza vaccination. Using immunoSEQ multiplex PCR, the repertoire was profiled, and TCRdb retains in-frame clones only, with some absent. The table records about 12,000 clones, around 80% of them present only once. Looked up from germline, CDR1 is SGHTA and CDR2 is FQGTGA. The CDR3 totals 12 residues. Trimming shortened V by 2 bases and J by 9 bases, and 9 bases separated the two germline ends. Time point meaning: 2015-2016 season, pre-vaccination. The sample was CXCR5+ CD38- circulating T follicular helper cells from blood, taken on the day of influenza vaccination. Subset here: circulating Tfh, non-naive CD4+CXCR5+PD-1+ (ICOS+CD38+ or ICOS-CD38-). J is TRBJ2-3 and V is TRBV7-3; either TRBD1 or TRBD2 may fit D (5 bases each). This receptor was taken from an adult who received the influenza vaccine. In DNA form, the CDR3 reads TGTGCCAGCAGCTTACATGGGGGAACGCAGTATTTT. Encoded protein: CASSLHGGTQYF.